These T cell receptor beta chains were read from a single sample in a study of metastatic and nonmetastatic thyroid tumors. Using MiXCR, TCRdb re-called clones from the PCR reads. The sample yields roughly 61,000 clones, just over 4% seen once. Sequenced: blood. The receptor source for this set is a female donor with papillary thyroid cancer or a benign thyroid nodule (not recorded which). Some clones in this sample may be carry-over from other donors' samples. Both conserved end residues are part of each CDR3. The D gene is left open where the match is weak. Where a row states a size, it is once, few, many or the class of an expanded clone; other rows omit it.

D gene	V gene	clone size	J gene	CDR3 DNA	CDR3 protein
NA	TRBV4-1	many	TRBJ1-2	TGCGCCAGCAGCCAAGAGTTCGGGACGAATGGCTACACCTTC	CASSQEFGTNGYTF
NA	TRBV6-1	many	TRBJ2-1	TGTGCCAGCAGCCCTAGAGGGCCTTACAATGAGCAGTTCTTC	CASSPRGPYNEQFF
NA	TRBV12-3/TRBV12-4	many	TRBJ2-3	TGTGCCAGCAGTCCGGACCTGCCCATTCTTAGCACAGATACGCAGTATTTT	CASSPDLPILSTDTQYF
NA	TRBV6-1	few	TRBJ2-2	TGTGCCAGCATCCCCGACGCGAACACCGGGGAGCTGTTTTTT	CASIPDANTGELFF
NA	TRBV6-1	many	TRBJ1-1	TGTGCCAGCAAGTCCTCCCAGAACACTGAAGCTTTCTTT	CASKSSQNTEAFF
NA	TRBV2	few	TRBJ1-1	TGTGCCAGCAGTCGGGGGGAGTGCACTGAAGCTTTCTTT	CASSRGECTEAFF
TRBD1	TRBV2	many	TRBJ2-3	TGTGCCAGCAGCAGACAGGGAGTGGGGGATACGCAGTATTTT	CASSRQGVGDTQYF
TRBD2	TRBV7-2	many	TRBJ2-7	TGTGCCAGCAGCCACACAGCGGGAGGGCCCTACGAGCAGTACTTC	CASSHTAGGPYEQYF
NA	TRBV28	few	TRBJ2-5	TGTGCCAGCAGTTGGGAAGGGGAAGAAGGGACACAGTACTTC	CASSWEGEEGTQYF
NA	TRBV5-1	few	TRBJ2-1	TGCGCCAGCAGCTCACTATCGTGTATCGGGGGTGAGCAGTTCTTC	CASSSLSCIGGEQFF
NA	TRBV19	NA	TRBJ2-3	TGTGCCAGTGTGGGGACGACAGATACGCAGTATTTT	CASVGTTDTQYF
NA	TRBV28	many	TRBJ1-5	TGTGCCAGCAGTCCAAGGGGAATTTCGGTATCCGGGACGGGTCAGCCCCAGCATTTT	CASSPRGISVSGTGQPQHF
NA	TRBV2	NA	TRBJ1-6	TGTGCCAGCACCGAGATAGGGGGGTTAGACTCACCCCTCCACTTT	CASTEIGGLDSPLHF
TRBD1	TRBV5-1	many	TRBJ2-7	TGCGCCAGCAGCTTAGAGACAGGGGGCTCCTACGAGCAGTACTTC	CASSLETGGSYEQYF
NA	TRBV2	many	TRBJ2-3	TGTGCCAGCAGTGATCACCGACCTAGCACAGATACGCAGTATTTT	CASSDHRPSTDTQYF
NA	TRBV18	many	TRBJ2-3	TGTGCCAGCTCACCAGAGGATACGCAGTATTTT	CASSPEDTQYF
TRBD2	TRBV10-2	many	TRBJ2-1	TGCGCCAGCAGTGAGTCTCTCTCTAGCGGGTTTTCCCCAAACAATGAGCAGTTCTTC	CASSESLSSGFSPNNEQFF
NA	TRBV9	many	TRBJ1-3	TGTGCCAGCAGCGCGAGGGGCCGCTCTGGAAACACCATATATTTT	CASSARGRSGNTIYF
TRBD1	TRBV6-1	few	TRBJ1-2	TGTGCCAGTGGGGACAGGGACAACTATGGCTACACCTTC	CASGDRDNYGYTF
TRBD1	TRBV6-1	many	TRBJ2-7	TGTGCCAGCAGCCGACAGGGACGGTACGAGCAGTACTTC	CASSRQGRYEQYF
TRBD2	TRBV5-5	many	TRBJ2-7	TGTGCCAGCAGCTTGAGGCGGGAGGGCCTCTACGAGCAGTACTTC	CASSLRREGLYEQYF
NA	TRBV19	many	TRBJ1-4	TGTGCCAGTAGTCTAGGTTTCAGGGCTTATGAAAAACTGTTTTTT	CASSLGFRAYEKLFF
NA	TRBV6-4	many	TRBJ2-7	TGTGCCAGCAGTGACTCGATGTACGAGCAGTACTTC	CASSDSMYEQYF
NA	TRBV6-2/TRBV6-3	NA	TRBJ2-1	TGTGCCAGCAGTTACTCGCGTCAGCGAGGGAGTATGTATGAGCAGTTCTTC	CASSYSRQRGSMYEQFF
NA	TRBV11-3	many	TRBJ2-1	TGTGCCAGCAGCTCCAGCTCCTACAATGAGCAGTTCTTC	CASSSSSYNEQFF
NA	TRBV7-9	many	TRBJ2-3	TGTGCCAGCAGCTTAGACAGGGTACGCACAGATACGCAGTATTTT	CASSLDRVRTDTQYF
NA	TRBV7-8	many	TRBJ2-2	TGTGCCAGCAGCTTAGCGCGGGGTACCCGAAACACCGGGGAGCTGTTTTTT	CASSLARGTRNTGELFF
TRBD1	TRBV24-1	many	TRBJ2-3	TGTGCCACCAGTGATTACCGCGGGACAGGGTTGCCAGATACGCAGTATTTT	CATSDYRGTGLPDTQYF
NA	TRBV3-1	many	TRBJ2-3	TGTGCCAGCAGCCAAGGGTACGCAGGGACGCAGTATTTT	CASSQGYAGTQYF
NA	TRBV28	few	TRBJ1-5	TGTGCCAGCAGCTTCTGGGGGGAGAGGAGCAATCAGCCCCAGCATTTT	CASSFWGERSNQPQHF
NA	TRBV2	many	TRBJ2-1	TGTGCCAGCGAGGGTTCTAGAGCAGTCAATGAGCAGTTCTTC	CASEGSRAVNEQFF
TRBD1	TRBV15	many	TRBJ1-5	TGTGCCACCAGCAGAGATCCAGGACAGGGCAATCAGCCCCAGCATTTC	CATSRDPGQGNQPQHF
NA	TRBV6-5	few	TRBJ2-7	TGTGCCAGCAGTAACTCTCCTGGCCTGGGCTACGAGCAGTACTTC	CASSNSPGLGYEQYF
NA	TRBV19	many	TRBJ2-7	TGTGCCAGTAGTATGGGTACTTCGGGCGAGCAGTACTTC	CASSMGTSGEQYF
NA	TRBV24-1	many	TRBJ1-3	TGTGCCACCCCCCCAGGGGCCACCATATATTTT	CATPPGATIYF
NA	TRBV28	NA	TRBJ1-3	TGTGCCAGCAGTCTCCCAGGGCCTGGAAACACCATATATTTT	CASSLPGPGNTIYF
NA	TRBV7-8	many	TRBJ2-1	TGTGCCAGCAGCTTCCCCAGAGACAGCGTAACCTACAATGAGCAGTTCTTC	CASSFPRDSVTYNEQFF
NA	TRBV20-1	NA	TRBJ2-7	TGCAGTGCTAGAGTGAGAGAGCAGTACTTC	CSARVREQYF